This T cell receptor beta chain is from a study of persistence of HIV-infected CD4 T cells. Broader study findings: Rare CMV-responding cells carrying HIV-1 proviruses were not analyzed separately for TCR.

Germline loops: CDR1 MGHDK, CDR2 SYGVNS. Trimming shortened V by 2 bases and J by 4 bases, and 14 bases separated the two germline ends. The CDR3 has 15 amino acids. This clone was observed a single time. As yet, its antigen is unknown. Cells were stimulated nonspecifically with anti-CD3/anti-CD28 magnetic beads. Sorting of responding CD4+ T cells relied on upregulated CD40 ligand together with CD69. Suppressive ART was started during chronic HIV-1 infection in these adults. Sequencing used immunoSEQ version 4 in survey mode. TCRdb's copy holds only in-frame clones and misses some; the assay was immunoSEQ multiplex PCR. The sample yields about 43,000 clones, more than 70% seen once.

The input for sequencing was CD4+ T cells sorted from PBMCs after approximately 18-hour stimulation, taken from a patient who received antiretroviral therapy. J is TRBJ1-1 and V is TRBV25-1; D unresolved. The TCR was taken from an adult man with HIV who was CMV-seropositive. The CDR3 region is CASSETVQDGTEAFF. CDR3 DNA: TGTGCCAGCAGTGAAACAGTGCAGGACGGCACTGAAGCTTTCTTT.